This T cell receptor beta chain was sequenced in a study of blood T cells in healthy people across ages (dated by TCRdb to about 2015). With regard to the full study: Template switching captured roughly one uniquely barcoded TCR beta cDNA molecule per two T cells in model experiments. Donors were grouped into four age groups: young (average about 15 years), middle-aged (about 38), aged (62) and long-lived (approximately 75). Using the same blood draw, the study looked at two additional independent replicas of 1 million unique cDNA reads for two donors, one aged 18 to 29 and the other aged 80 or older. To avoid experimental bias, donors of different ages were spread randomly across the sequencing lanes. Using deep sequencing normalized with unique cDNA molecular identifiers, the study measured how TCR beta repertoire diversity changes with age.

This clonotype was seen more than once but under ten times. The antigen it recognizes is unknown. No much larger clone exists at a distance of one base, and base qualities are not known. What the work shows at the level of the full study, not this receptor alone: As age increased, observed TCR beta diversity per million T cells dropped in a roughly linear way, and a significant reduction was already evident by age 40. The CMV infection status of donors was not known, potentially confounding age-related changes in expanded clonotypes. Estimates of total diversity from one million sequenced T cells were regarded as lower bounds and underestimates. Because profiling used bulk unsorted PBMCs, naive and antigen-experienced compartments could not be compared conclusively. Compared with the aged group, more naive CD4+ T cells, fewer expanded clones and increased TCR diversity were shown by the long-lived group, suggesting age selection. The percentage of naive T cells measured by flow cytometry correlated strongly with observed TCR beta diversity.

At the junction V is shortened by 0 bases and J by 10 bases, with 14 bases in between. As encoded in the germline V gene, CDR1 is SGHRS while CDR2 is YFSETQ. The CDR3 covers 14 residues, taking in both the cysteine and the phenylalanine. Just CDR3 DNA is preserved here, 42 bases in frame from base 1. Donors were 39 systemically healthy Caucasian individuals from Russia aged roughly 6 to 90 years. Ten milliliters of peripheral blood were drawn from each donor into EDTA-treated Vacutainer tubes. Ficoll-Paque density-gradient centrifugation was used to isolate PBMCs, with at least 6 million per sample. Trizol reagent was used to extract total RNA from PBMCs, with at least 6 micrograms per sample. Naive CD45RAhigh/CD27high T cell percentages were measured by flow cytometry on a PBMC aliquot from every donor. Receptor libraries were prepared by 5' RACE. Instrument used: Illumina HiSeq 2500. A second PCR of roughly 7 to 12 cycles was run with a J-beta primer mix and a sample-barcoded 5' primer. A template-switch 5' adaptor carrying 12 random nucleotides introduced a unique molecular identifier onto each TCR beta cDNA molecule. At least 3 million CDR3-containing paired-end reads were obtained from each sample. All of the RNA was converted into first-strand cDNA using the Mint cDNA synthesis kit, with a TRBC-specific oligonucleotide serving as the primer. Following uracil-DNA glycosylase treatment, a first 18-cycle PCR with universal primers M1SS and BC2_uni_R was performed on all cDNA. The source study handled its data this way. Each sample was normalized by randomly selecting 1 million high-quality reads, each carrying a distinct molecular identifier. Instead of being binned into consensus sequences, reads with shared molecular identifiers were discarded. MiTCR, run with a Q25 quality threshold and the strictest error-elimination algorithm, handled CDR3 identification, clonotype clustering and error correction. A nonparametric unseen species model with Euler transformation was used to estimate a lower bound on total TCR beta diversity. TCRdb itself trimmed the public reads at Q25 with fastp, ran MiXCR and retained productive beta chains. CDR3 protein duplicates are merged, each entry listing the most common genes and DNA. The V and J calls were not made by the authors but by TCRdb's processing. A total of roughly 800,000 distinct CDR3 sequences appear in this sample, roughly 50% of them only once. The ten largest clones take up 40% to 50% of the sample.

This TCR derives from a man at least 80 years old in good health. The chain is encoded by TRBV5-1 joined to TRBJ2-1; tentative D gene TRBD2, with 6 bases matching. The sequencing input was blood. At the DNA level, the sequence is TGCGCCAGCAGCTTGGGGTCGGGAGCCGGGGAGCAGTTCTTC. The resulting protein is CASSLGSGAGEQFF. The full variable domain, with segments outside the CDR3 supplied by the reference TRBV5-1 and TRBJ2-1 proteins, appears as KAGVTQTPRYLIKTRGQQVTLSCSPISGHRSVSWYQQTPGQGLQFLFEYFSETQRNKGNFPGRFSGRQFSNSRSEMNVSTLELGDSALYLCASSLGSGAGEQFFGPGTRLTVL.